This TCR beta chain is from a study of T cells in Graves' hyperthyroidism and ophthalmopathy (dated by TCRdb to about 2019). For the study in its entirety: Peripheral blood was collected at initial diagnosis, before any treatment. TCR V-J signatures able to tell the groups apart were searched for in a discovery cohort of 90 to 100 patients, of whom under 45 had Graves' ophthalmopathy and some 60 had stable Graves' hyperthyroidism. Whether ophthalmopathy could be predicted prospectively was tested in an independent validation cohort made up of under 20 hyperthyroidism patients plus 17 patients who later progressed to ophthalmopathy. For training and testing, the 95 to 100 patients in the discovery cohort were randomly divided in a 7:3 ratio. The study also compared thyroid tissue and blood T-cell repertoires from roughly six Graves' hyperthyroidism patients. Once sampling was done, hyperthyroidism patients were given methimazole at a starting dose of 30 mg daily, whereas ophthalmopathy patients were given high-dose intravenous methylprednisolone. The paper reports TCR Vbeta CDR3 sequencing of more than 120 peripheral blood samples: over 40 ophthalmopathy, around 80 hyperthyroidism and approximately 17 progressor patients.

As for this clonotype: There is no known antigen for this receptor. No base quality values were provided; no much bigger clone lies one nucleotide off.

TCR beta CDR3 regions were amplified from RNA transcripts. The first round of RT-PCR for the TCR CDR3 was performed with the HTBI primer set and the Qiagen OneStep RT-PCR kit. The libraries were constructed in a second round of multiplex PCR and then size-selected and purified. Paired-end sequencing of the libraries was performed with 100 bp reads on an Illumina HiSeq2000. The authors' analysis ran thus. SOAPnuke was used to process the raw data, removing reads that contained adapters or uncalled bases, had a mean Phred below 15, or lacked an exact match to the constant primer or identifier. High-quality paired reads were merged with COPE v1.2.5, and unique nucleotide sequences were defined as clonotypes. Clonotypes were aligned to IMGT TRBV, TRBD and TRBJ reference segments using MiTCR v1.1. The analysis included only V-J combinations with a frequency above 0.0001, which together covered 99% to 99.2% of the repertoires. A TCS score was defined as the ratio of F50 (clonal expansion) to E x V (chaos), with BLOSUM62-based TCRdist applied between CDR3 peptides within each V-J. Welch's t-statistics and random forest reduced some 510 V-J features to 13, which were used in a naive Bayes classifier (R e1071). Thyroid-blood repertoire similarity was quantified with the Morisita-Horn index. In-frame beta chains were kept once TCRdb had trimmed the public reads at Q25 with fastp and called clones with MiXCR. Rows merge per CDR3 protein into single entries with the most common DNA and genes. TCRdb, rather than the study authors, made the V and J calls. The sample has around 60,000 distinct CDR3 sequences on record, about 49% of them singletons. The top ten clonotypes cover around 11% of the sample.

The study at large found these results: Sample size was not statistically predetermined, and investigators were not blinded to group allocation. Most expanded thyroid clonotypes (frequency above 0.001) were also detected in blood, a finding suggesting that blood repertoires may reflect thyroid immune responses. In validation, progression to ophthalmopathy was predicted by the model with roughly 71% sensitivity and 72.22% specificity, a median of around 5.9 months before onset. Ophthalmopathy was separated from stable hyperthyroidism by a 13 V-J signature model, with around 90% sensitivity and 81% to 82% specificity obtained in cross-validation and 80%/75% obtained in testing.

The CDR3 runs 15 amino acids, cysteine and valine included. Kept here is only the CDR3 DNA, which spans 45 bases and is read in frame from base 1. The trim is 1 base for V and 7 bases for J, with a gap of 20 bases between the germline ends. CDR1 is given as DFQATT and CDR2 as SNEGSKA, both from the germline V gene (reference sequence). Ophthalmopathy patients had moderately to severely active disease, Clinical Activity Score of at least 3, NOSPECS grade of at least 4, and duration under 3 months. Any patient with an uncontrolled infection, another autoimmune disease, pregnancy or lactation was excluded. Diagnoses were based on clinical symptoms, serum thyroxine and TRAb, thyroid ultrasound and orbital computed tomography. Ficoll-Paque density gradient centrifugation was used to isolate PBMCs from around 9.1 ml of fresh peripheral blood. Total RNA was extracted with Trizol reagent, and quality was checked on an Agilent 2100 Bioanalyzer.

This clonotype originated in a woman in her 30s with Graves' ophthalmopathy. Specimen: blood. Recombination linked TRBV20-1 to TRBJ2-7; matching of 6 bases hints at TRBD2 as the D gene. The nucleotide sequence is given as TGCAGTGCTAGAGCCACTAGCCTGAACACCGGGGAGCAGTACGTC. It encodes CSARATSLNTGEQYV.